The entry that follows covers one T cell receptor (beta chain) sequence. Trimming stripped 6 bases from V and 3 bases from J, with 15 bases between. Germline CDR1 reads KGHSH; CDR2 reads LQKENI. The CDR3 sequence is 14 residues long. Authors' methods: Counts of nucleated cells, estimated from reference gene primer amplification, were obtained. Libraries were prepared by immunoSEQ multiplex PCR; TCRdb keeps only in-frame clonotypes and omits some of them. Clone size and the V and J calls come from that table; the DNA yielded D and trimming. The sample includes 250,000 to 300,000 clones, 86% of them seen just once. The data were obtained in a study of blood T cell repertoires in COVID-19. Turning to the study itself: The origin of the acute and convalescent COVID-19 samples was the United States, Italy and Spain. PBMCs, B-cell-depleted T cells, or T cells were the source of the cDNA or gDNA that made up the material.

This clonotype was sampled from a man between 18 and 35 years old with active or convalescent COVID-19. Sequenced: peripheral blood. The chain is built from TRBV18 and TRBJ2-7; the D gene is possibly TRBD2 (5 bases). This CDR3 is CASSLSGALYEQYF. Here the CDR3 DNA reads TGTGCCAGCTCCCTAAGCGGCGCCCTCTACGAGCAGTACTTC.